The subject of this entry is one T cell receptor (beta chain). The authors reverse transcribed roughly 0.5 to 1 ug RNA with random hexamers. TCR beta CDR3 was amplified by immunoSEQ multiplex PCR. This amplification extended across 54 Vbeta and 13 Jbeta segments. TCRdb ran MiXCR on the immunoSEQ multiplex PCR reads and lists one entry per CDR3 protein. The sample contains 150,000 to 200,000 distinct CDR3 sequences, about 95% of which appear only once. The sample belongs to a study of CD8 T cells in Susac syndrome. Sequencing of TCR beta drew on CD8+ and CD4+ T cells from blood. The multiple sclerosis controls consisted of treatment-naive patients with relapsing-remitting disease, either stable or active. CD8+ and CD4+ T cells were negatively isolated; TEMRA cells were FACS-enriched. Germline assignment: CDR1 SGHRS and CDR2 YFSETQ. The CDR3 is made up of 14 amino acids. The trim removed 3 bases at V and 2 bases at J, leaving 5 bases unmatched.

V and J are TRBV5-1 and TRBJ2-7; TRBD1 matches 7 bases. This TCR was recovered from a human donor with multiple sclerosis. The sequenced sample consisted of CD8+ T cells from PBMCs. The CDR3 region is CASSSLTGTYEQYF. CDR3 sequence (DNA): TGCGCCAGCAGCTCCTTGACAGGGACCTACGAGCAGTACTTC.